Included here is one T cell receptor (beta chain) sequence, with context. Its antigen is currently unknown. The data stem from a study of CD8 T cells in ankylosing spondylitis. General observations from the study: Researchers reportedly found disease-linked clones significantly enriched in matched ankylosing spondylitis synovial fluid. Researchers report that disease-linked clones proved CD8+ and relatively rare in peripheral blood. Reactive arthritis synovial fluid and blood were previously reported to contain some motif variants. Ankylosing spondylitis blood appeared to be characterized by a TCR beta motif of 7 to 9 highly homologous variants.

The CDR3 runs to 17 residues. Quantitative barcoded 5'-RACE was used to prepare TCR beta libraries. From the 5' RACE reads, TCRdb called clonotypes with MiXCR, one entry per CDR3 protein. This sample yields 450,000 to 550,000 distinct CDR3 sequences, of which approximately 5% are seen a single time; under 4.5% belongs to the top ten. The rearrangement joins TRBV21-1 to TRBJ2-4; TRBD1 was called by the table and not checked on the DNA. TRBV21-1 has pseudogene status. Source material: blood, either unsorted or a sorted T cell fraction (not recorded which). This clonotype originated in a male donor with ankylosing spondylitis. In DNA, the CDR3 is TGTGCCAGCAGCAAAGCGCTGAGACAGGGAGGAGAAAACATTCAGTACTTC. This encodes CASSKALRQGGENIQYF.